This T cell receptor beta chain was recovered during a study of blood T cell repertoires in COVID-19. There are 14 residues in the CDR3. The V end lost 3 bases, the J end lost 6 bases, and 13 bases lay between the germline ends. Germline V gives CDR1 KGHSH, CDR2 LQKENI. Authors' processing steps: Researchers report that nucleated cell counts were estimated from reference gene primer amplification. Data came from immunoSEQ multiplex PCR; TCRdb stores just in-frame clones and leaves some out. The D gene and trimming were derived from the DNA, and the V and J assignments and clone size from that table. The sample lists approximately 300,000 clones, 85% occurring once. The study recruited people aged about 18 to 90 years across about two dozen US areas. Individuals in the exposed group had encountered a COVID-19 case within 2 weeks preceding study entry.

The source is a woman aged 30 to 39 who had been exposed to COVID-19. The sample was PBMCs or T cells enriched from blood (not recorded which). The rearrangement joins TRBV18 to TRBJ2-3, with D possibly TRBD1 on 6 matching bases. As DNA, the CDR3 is TGTGCCAGCTCACCGGGGGCCGGAGAGGATACGCAGTATTTT. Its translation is CASSPGAGEDTQYF.